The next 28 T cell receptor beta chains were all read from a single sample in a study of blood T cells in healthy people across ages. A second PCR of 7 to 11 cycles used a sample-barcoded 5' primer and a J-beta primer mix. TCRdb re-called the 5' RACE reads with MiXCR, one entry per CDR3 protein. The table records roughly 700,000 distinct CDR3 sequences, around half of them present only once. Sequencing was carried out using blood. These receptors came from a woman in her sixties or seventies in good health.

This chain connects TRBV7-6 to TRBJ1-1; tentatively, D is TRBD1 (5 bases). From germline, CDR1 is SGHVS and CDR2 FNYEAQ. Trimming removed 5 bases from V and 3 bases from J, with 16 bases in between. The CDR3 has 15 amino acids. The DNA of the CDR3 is TGTGCCAGCAGCGCACTGCGTGGGGCGGACACTGAAGCTTTCTTT. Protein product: CASSALRGADTEAFF.

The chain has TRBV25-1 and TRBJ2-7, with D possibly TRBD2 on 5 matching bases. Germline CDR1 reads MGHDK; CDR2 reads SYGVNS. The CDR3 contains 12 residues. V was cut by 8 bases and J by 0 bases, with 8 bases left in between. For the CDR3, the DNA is TGTGCCAGCCGTAGCGTCTCCTACGAGCAGTACTTC. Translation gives CASRSVSYEQYF.

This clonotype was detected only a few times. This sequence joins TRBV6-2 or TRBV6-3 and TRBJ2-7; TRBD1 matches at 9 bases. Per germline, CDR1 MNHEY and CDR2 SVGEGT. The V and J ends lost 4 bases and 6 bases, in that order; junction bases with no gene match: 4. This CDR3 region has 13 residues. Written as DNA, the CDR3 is TGTGCCAGCAGTTTGACAGGGGGACGCGAGCAGTACTTC. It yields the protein CASSLTGGREQYF.

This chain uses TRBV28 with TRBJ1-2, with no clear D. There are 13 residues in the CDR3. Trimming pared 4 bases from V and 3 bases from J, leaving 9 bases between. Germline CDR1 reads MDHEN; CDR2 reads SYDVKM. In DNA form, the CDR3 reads TGTGCCAGCAGTTCCCTTGGGGACTATGGCTACACCTTC. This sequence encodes CASSSLGDYGYTF.

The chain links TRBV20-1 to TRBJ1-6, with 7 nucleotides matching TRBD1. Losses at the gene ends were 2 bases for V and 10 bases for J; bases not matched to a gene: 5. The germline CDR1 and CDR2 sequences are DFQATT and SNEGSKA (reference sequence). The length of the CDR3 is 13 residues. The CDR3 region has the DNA TGCAGTGCTAGACAAACACAGGGGTCACCCCTCCACTTT. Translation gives CSARQTQGSPLHF.

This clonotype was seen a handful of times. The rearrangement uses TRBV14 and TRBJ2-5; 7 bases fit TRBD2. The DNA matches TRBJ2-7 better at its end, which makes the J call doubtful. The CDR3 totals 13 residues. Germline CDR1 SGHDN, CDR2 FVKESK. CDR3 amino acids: CASSRGGRYEQYF. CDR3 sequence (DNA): TGTGCCAGCAGCCGGGGGGGAAGGTACGAGCAGTACTTC.

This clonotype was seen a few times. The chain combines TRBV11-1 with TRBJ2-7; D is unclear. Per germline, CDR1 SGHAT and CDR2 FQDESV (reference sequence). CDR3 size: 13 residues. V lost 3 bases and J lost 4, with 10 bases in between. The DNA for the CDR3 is TGTGCCAGCAGCTTGGAAGAGACTTACGAGCAGTACTTC. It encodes CASSLEETYEQYF.

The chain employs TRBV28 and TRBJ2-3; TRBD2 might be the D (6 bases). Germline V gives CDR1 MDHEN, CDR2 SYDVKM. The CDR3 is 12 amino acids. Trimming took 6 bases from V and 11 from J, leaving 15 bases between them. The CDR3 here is CASREGKMGQYF. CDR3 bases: TGTGCCAGCAGGGAGGGGAAGATGGGGCAGTATTTT.

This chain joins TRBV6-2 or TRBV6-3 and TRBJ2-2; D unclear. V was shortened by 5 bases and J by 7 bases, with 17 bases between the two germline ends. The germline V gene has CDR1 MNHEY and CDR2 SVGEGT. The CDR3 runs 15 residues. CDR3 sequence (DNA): TGTGCCAGCAGTCAATATGTCGGTGGCGTCGGGGAGCTGTTTTTT. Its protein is CASSQYVGGVGELFF.

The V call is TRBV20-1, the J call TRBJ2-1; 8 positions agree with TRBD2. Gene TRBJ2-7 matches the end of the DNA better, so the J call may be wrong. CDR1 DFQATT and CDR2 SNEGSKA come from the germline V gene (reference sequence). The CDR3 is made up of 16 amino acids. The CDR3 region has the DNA TGCAGTGCAGAAGACCCGGGACTAGGCTCCTACAATGAGCAGTACTTC. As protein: CSAEDPGLGSYNEQYF.

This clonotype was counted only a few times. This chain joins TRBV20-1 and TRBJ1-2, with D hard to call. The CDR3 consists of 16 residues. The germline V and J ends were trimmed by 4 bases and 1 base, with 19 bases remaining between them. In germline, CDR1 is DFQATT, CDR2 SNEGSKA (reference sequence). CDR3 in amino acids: CSAKVVRLRYNYGYTF. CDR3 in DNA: TGCAGTGCTAAGGTGGTTAGGCTCCGTTATAACTATGGCTACACCTTC.

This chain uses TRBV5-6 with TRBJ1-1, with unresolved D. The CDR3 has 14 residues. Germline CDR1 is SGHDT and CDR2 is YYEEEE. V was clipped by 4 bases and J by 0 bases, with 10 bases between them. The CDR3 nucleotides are TGTGCCAGCAGCCCTTGGGATTTGAACACTGAAGCTTTCTTT. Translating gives CASSPWDLNTEAFF.

The CDR3 loop is CASSLGGDVYQETQYF. For the CDR3, the DNA is TGCGCCAGCAGCTTGGGAGGGGACGTGTACCAAGAGACCCAGTACTTC. The V call is TRBV5-1, the J call TRBJ2-5; D may correspond to TRBD1 or TRBD2 (5 bases each). Trimming removed 0 bases at V and 0 bases at J, with 12 bases between. This CDR3 has 16 amino acids. Per the germline V gene, CDR1 is SGHRS and CDR2 is YFSETQ. Complete variable domain (other parts from reference TRBV5-1 and TRBJ2-5): KAGVTQTPRYLIKTRGQQVTLSCSPISGHRSVSWYQQTPGQGLQFLFEYFSETQRNKGNFPGRFSGRQFSNSRSEMNVSTLELGDSALYLCASSLGGDVYQETQYFGPGTRLLVL.

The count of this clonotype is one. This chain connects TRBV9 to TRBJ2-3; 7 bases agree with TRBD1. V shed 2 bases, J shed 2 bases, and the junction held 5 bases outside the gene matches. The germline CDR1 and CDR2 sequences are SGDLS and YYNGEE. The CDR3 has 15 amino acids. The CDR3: CASSVGQVNTDTQYF. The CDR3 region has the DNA TGTGCCAGCAGCGTCGGACAGGTGAACACAGATACGCAGTATTTT.

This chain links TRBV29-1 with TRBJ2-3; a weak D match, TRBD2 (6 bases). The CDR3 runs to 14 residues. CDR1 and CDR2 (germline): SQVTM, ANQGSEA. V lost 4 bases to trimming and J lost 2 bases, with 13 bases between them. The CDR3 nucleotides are TGCAGCGTTGTAGCGGTATGGTCCACAGATACGCAGTATTTT. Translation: CSVVAVWSTDTQYF.

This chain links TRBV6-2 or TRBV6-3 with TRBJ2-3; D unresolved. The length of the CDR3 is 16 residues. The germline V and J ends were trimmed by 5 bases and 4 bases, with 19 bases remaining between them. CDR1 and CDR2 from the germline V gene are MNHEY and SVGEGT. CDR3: CASSPPEWAVADTQYF. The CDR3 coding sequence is TGTGCCAGCAGTCCCCCCGAGTGGGCCGTGGCAGATACGCAGTATTTT.

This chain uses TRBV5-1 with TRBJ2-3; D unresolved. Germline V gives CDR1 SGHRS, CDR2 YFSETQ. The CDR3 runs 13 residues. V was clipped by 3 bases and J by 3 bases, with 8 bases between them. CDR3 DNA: TGCGCCAGCAGCTGGAGTTATACAGATACGCAGTATTTT. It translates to CASSWSYTDTQYF.

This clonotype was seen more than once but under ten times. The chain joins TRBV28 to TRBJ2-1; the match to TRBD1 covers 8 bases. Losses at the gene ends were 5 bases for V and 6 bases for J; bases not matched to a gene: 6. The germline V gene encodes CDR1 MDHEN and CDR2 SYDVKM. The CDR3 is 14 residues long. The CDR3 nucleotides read TGTGCCAGCAGTGCGGGACAGGAGGCCAATGAGCAGTTCTTC. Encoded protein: CASSAGQEANEQFF.

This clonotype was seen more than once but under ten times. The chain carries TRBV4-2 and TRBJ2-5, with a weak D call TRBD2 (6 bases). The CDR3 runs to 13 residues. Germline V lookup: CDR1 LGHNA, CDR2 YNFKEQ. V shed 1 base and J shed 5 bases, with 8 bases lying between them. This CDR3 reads CASSQGSGETQYF. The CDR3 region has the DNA TGTGCCAGCAGCCAAGGGAGCGGGGAGACCCAGTACTTC.

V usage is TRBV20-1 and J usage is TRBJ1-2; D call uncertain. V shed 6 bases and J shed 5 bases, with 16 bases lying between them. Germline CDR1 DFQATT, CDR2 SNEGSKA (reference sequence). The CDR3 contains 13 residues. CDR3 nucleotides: TGCAGTGCCCCTCGACAAGGAAGTTATGGCTACACCTTC. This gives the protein CSAPRQGSYGYTF.

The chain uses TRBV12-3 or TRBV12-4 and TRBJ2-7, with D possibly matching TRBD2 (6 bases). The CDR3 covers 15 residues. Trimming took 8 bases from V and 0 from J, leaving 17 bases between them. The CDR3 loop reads CASGPGRSFSYEQYF. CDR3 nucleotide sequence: TGTGCCAGCGGCCCAGGGAGGTCTTTCTCCTACGAGCAGTACTTC.

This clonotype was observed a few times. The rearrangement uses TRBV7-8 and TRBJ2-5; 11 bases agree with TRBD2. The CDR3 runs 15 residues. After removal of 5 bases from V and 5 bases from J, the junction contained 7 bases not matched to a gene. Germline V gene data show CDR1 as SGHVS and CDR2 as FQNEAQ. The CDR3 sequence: CASSVSGREGETQYF. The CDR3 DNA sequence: TGTGCCAGCAGCGTTAGCGGGAGGGAGGGTGAGACCCAGTACTTC. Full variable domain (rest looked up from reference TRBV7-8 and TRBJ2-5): GAGVSQSPRYKVAKRGQDVALRCDPISGHVSLFWYQQALGQGPEFLTYFQNEAQLDKSGLPSDRFFAERPEGSVSTLKIQRTQQEDSAVYLCASSVSGREGETQYFGPGTRLLVL.

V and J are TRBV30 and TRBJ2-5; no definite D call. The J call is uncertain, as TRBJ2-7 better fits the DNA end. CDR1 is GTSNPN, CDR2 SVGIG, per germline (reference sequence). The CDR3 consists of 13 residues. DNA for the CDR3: TGTGCCTGGGGAGACCGGTTATCTGACGAGCAGTACTTC. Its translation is CAWGDRLSDEQYF.

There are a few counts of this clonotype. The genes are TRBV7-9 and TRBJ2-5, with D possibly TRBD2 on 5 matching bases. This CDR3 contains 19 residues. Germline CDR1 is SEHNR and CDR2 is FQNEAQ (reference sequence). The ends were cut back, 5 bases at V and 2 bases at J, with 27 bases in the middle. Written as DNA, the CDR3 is TGTGCCAGCAGCCTCCTAAGTCTGGGAGACTACACTTCTCAAGAGACCCAGTACTTC. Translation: CASSLLSLGDYTSQETQYF.

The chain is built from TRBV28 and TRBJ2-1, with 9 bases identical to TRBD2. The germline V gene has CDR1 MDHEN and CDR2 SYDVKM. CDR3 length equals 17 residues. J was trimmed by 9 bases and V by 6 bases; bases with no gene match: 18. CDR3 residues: CASSPEGRGTSRGEQFF. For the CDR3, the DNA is TGTGCCAGCAGCCCTGAGGGGCGCGGGACTAGCCGCGGTGAGCAGTTCTTC.

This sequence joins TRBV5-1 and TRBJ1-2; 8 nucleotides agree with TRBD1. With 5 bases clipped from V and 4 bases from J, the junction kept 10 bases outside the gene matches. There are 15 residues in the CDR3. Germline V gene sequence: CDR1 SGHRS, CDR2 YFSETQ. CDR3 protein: CASRYLQGEGYGYTF. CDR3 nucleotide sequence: TGCGCCAGCAGATATCTACAGGGGGAAGGCTATGGCTACACCTTC.

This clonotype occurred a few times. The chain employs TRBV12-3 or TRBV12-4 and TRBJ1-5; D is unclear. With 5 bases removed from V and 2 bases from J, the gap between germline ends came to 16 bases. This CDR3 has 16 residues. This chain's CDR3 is CASSPQSPSGNQPQHF. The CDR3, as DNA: TGTGCCAGCAGTCCCCAGTCTCCAAGTGGCAATCAGCCCCAGCATTTT.

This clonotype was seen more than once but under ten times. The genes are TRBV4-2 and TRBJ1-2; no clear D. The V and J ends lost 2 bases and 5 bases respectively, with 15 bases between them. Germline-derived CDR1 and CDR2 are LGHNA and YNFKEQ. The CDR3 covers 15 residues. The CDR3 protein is CASSQTVSTEYGYTF. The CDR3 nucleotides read TGTGCCAGCAGCCAAACAGTCAGCACGGAGTATGGCTACACCTTC.